The TCR beta chain described here comes from a study of Ad26.COV2.S vaccination and SARS-CoV-2 variants. Study background: The Ad26.COV2.S arm of the COV1001 trial was where the donor was placed. The vaccine Ad26.COV2.S was put into the muscle once, or twice with 56 days between.

The repertoire was sequenced with immunoSEQ multiplex PCR; TCRdb's copy has only in-frame clones and lacks some. Of 300,000 to 350,000 clones listed, roughly nine tenths are singletons. To note about this clone: The antigen is unknown. The same CDR3 also results from other DNA sequences found in this sample.

Study conclusions and caveats: Vaccine recipients surpassed placebo recipients in spike-specific TCR breadth.

Documented treatment: roughly 18 received Ad26.COV2.S at low or high dose, single or two shots; five or six received placebo; per-sample allocation not given. Day 63 following the first vaccine or placebo injection was when the samples were taken. Vaccine was an Ad26 vector expressing Wuhan-strain SARS-CoV-2 spike. Germline lookup yields CDR1 SQVTM and CDR2 ANQGSEA. The CDR3 runs 13 residues. J lost 2 bases, V lost 4 bases, and 2 bases had no gene match. This sequence originates from a person between 18 and 65 years old who received the Ad26.COV2.S COVID-19 vaccine or a placebo. V is TRBV29-1 and J is TRBJ2-5, with 9 nucleotides matching TRBD1. The sample in question was peripheral blood, obtained in a trial of Ad26.COV2.S vaccine versus placebo. CDR3 bases: TGCAGCGTTGCCGGGACAGGGCAAGAGACCCAGTACTTC. Translating gives CSVAGTGQETQYF.